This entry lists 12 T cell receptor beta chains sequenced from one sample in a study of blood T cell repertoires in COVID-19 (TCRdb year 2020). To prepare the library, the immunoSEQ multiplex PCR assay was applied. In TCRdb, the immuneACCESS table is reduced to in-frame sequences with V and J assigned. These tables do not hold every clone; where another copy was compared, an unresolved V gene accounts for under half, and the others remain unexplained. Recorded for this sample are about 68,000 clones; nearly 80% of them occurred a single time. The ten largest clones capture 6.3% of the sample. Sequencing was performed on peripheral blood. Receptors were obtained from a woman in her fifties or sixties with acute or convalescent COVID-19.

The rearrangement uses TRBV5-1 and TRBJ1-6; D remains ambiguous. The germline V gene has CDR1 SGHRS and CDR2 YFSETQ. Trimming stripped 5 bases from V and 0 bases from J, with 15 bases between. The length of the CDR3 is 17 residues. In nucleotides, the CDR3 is TGCGCCAGCAGAAATGGACTGACGAGCTCCTATAATTCACCCCTCCACTTT. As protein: CASRNGLTSSYNSPLHF.

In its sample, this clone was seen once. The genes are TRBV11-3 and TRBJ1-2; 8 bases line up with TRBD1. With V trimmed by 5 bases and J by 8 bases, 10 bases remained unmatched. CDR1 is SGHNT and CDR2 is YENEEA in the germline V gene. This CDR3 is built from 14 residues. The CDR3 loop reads CASSLRGQGLGYTF. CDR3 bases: TGTGCCAGCAGCCTACGTGGACAGGGTCTAGGCTACACCTTC.

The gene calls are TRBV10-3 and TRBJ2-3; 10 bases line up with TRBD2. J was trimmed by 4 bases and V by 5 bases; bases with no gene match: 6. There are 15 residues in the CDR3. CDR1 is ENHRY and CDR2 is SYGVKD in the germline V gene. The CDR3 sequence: CAISTSGVMADTQYF. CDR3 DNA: TGTGCCATCAGTACTAGCGGGGTCATGGCAGATACGCAGTATTTT.

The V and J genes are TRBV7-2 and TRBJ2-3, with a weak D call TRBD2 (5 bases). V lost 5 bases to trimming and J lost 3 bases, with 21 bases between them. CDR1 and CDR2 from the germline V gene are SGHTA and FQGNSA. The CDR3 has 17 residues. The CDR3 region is CASSPKPWPDSTDTQYF. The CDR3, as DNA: TGTGCCAGCAGCCCCAAGCCCTGGCCGGACTCTACAGATACGCAGTATTTT.

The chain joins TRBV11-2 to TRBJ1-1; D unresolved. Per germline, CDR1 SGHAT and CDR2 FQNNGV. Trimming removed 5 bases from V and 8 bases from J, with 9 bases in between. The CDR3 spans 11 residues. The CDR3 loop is CASSPTLEAFF. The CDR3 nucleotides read TGTGCCAGCAGCCCCACTTTGGAAGCTTTCTTT.

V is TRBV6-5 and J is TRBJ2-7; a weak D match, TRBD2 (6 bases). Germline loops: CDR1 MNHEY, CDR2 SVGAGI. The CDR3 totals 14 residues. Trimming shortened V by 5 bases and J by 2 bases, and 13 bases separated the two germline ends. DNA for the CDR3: TGTGCCAGCAGTCTGGGAGGTTCCACCTACGAGCAGTACTTC. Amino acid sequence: CASSLGGSTYEQYF.

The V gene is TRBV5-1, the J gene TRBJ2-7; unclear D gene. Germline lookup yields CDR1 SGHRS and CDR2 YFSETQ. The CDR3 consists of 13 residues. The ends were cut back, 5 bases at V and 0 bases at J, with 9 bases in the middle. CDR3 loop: CASSTASSYEQYF. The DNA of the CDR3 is TGCGCCAGCAGTACCGCGAGCTCCTACGAGCAGTACTTC.

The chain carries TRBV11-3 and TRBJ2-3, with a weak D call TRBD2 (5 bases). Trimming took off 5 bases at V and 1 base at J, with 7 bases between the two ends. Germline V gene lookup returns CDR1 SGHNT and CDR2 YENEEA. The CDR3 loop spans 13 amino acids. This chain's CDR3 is CASSDGGTDTQYF. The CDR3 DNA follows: TGTGCCAGCAGCGACGGGGGCACAGATACGCAGTATTTT.

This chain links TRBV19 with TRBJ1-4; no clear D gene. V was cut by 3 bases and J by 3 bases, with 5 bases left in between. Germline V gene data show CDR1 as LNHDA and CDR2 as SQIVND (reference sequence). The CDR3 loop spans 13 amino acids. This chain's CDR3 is CASSITANEKLFF. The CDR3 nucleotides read TGTGCCAGTAGTATCACAGCTAATGAAAAACTGTTTTTT.

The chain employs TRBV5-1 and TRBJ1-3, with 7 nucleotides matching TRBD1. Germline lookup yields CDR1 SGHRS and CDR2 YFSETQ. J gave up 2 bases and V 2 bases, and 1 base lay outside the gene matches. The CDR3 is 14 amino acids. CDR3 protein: CASSFQGAGNTIYF. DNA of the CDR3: TGCGCCAGCAGCTTTCAGGGGGCTGGAAACACCATATATTTT.

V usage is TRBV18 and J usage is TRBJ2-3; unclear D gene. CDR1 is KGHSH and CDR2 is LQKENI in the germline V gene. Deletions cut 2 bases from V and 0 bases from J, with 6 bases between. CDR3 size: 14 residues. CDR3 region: CASSPSTSTDTQYF. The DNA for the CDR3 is TGTGCCAGCTCACCATCGACTAGCACAGATACGCAGTATTTT.

The CDR3: CASSPLRVVSGSRKWTQYF. The DNA for the CDR3 is TGTGCCAGCAGCCCCTTAAGGGTGGTTAGCGGAAGTCGCAAGTGGACCCAGTACTTC. The rearrangement links TRBV7-3 to TRBJ2-5; perhaps TRBD2 as D (6 bases). Looked up from germline, CDR1 is SGHTA and CDR2 is FQGTGA. Trimming pared 5 bases from V and 7 bases from J, leaving 32 bases between. The CDR3 totals 19 residues. Using reference TRBV7-3 and TRBJ2-5 for the parts outside the CDR3, the full variable domain is GAGVSQTPSNKVTEKGKYVELRCDPISGHTALYWYRQSLGQGPEFLIYFQGTGAADDSGLPNDRFFAVRPEGSVSTLKIQRTERGDSAVYLCASSPLRVVSGSRKWTQYFGPGTRLLVL.